A single T cell receptor beta chain is shown here with its context. Treatment defined: randomized to nivolumab then ipilimumab (arm A) or the reverse (arm B). Live CD3+CD8+ CD19− CD56− cells were sorted from PBMCs. The data originate from a study of sequential checkpoint blockade in melanoma. As for the study in general: First-line arms were nivolumab then ipilimumab, or the reverse, randomized 1:1. Each arm's sequence ended with maintenance nivolumab.

The repertoire was sequenced with immunoSEQ multiplex PCR; TCRdb's copy has only in-frame clones and lacks some. Among over 9,000 clones listed, roughly 75% were seen once. Germline CDR1 is MNHNS and CDR2 is SASEGT. The CDR3 sequence is 15 residues long. V lost 3 bases to trimming and J lost 2 bases; unmatched junction nucleotides: 2. The chain is built from TRBV6-1 and TRBJ2-1, with 9 bases that match TRBD1. The clonotype originates from a human donor with melanoma. The sample here was CD8+ T cells sorted from blood (inferred from file names), taken from a patient given nivolumab and ipilimumab in sequence. The CDR3 DNA is TGTGCCAGCAGTGACGGGACAGGGACCTACAATGAGCAGTTCTTC. The encoded protein is CASSDGTGTYNEQFF.